What follows are 14 T cell receptor beta chains derived from one specimen sequenced in a study of vaccination effects on CD4 cells after COVID-19. The authors isolated CD4+ T cells after ten to eleven days of culture. Two-dose BNT162b2 or mRNA-1273 vaccination was given to participants. Repertoires were generated with immunoSEQ multiplex PCR, while TCRdb's copy carries only in-frame clones and drops some. The sample holds over 45,000 clones; 60% to 75% are singletons and the top ten take about 6.7%. These receptors' antigens are unknown. The source material was CD4+ T cells from PBMCs cultured without peptide, sampled after COVID-19 vaccination. The receptors here all came from a human donor who received a COVID-19 vaccine.

The chain carries TRBV5-1 and TRBJ1-1, with D perhaps TRBD1 (6 bases). Germline CDR1 reads SGHRS; CDR2 reads YFSETQ. Trimming left V 4 bases short and J 5 bases short, with 12 bases between. The CDR3 is 13 residues long. CDR3 in DNA: TGCGCCAGCAGCCCAACAGGGATGACTGAAGCTTTCTTT. Protein sequence: CASSPTGMTEAFF.

This clone was detected once. The V call is TRBV10-2, the J call TRBJ2-5; TRBD2 is a possible D gene (6 bases). Germline-derived CDR1 and CDR2 are WSHSY and SAAADI. This CDR3 spans 15 amino acids. With 0 bases removed from V and 5 bases from J, the gap between germline ends came to 13 bases. The CDR3 region has the DNA TGCGCCAGCAGTGAGTCTTTGTGGGCGGGGGAGACCCAGTACTTC. Protein sequence: CASSESLWAGETQYF.

This clone is a singleton in its sample. The chain links TRBV11-2 to TRBJ2-7; possible D gene TRBD2, 6 bases. Trimming stripped 0 bases from V and 6 bases from J, with 18 bases between. The CDR3 runs to 16 residues. The germline gives CDR1 SGHAT, CDR2 FQNNGV. The CDR3 loop is CASSLDPDGGWSEQYF. In DNA form, the CDR3 reads TGTGCCAGCAGCTTAGATCCAGACGGGGGTTGGTCCGAGCAGTACTTC.

The genes are TRBV7-8 and TRBJ2-7; D possibly uses TRBD1 or TRBD2 (6 bases each). Germline V CDR1 and CDR2: SGHVS, FQNEAQ. The CDR3 has 12 amino acids. V dropped 5 bases and J dropped 4 bases, with 9 bases sitting between them. The CDR3 region is CASSRGRYEQYF. DNA of the CDR3: TGTGCCAGCAGCAGGGGGAGGTACGAGCAGTACTTC.

This chain connects TRBV7-9 to TRBJ1-3, with D tentatively TRBD1 (5 bases). The germline V and J ends were trimmed by 0 bases and 2 bases, with 8 bases remaining between them. The germline V gene encodes CDR1 SEHNR and CDR2 FQNEAQ (reference sequence). CDR3 length: 15 residues. The CDR3 nucleotides read TGTGCCAGCAGCTTAGCCGGGGGTGCTGGAAACACCATATATTTT. Encoded protein: CASSLAGGAGNTIYF.

The chain uses TRBV6-5 and TRBJ2-2, with D possibly being TRBD2 (5 bases). The germline CDR1 and CDR2 sequences are MNHEY and SVGAGI. The CDR3 loop spans 14 amino acids. With 7 bases removed from V and 0 bases from J, the gap between germline ends came to 9 bases. As DNA, the CDR3 is TGTGCCAGCATTACGGGGTCGAACACCGGGGAGCTGTTTTTT. Encoded protein: CASITGSNTGELFF.

The genes are TRBV6-5 and TRBJ2-3; a weak D match, TRBD2 (6 bases). V lost 7 bases, J lost 0 bases, and 11 bases lay in between. Germline CDR1 reads MNHEY; CDR2 reads SVGAGI. The CDR3 is made up of 14 amino acids. CDR3 in DNA: TGTGCCAGCAAGTCTAGCGCGAGCACAGATACGCAGTATTTT. Translation gives CASKSSASTDTQYF.

This clone was observed once. The rearrangement joins TRBV6-6 to TRBJ2-5; D is perhaps TRBD1 or TRBD2 (5 bases each). CDR1 is MNHNY, CDR2 SVGAGI, per germline (reference sequence). The CDR3 has 16 residues. V was pared by 2 bases and J by 2 bases, with 15 bases between. This chain's CDR3 is CASSYPPWGSQETQYF. The CDR3 DNA reads TGTGCCAGCAGTTACCCTCCGTGGGGGTCACAAGAGACCCAGTACTTC.

The chain joins TRBV18 to TRBJ2-2; possible D gene TRBD1, 5 bases. With 4 bases removed from V and 0 bases from J, the gap between germline ends came to 6 bases. The germline V gene has CDR1 KGHSH and CDR2 LQKENI. This CDR3 has 14 amino acids. The CDR3 is CASSRGPNTGELFF. In DNA, the CDR3 is TGTGCCAGCTCACGGGGCCCGAACACCGGGGAGCTGTTTTTT.

This chain links TRBV10-1 with TRBJ2-1; 9 positions match TRBD2. Per the germline V gene, CDR1 is WNHNN and CDR2 is SYGVQD (reference sequence). This CDR3 is 14 amino acids long. V was clipped by 5 bases and J by 5 bases; unmatched bases: 4. In nucleotides, the CDR3 is TGCGCCAGCAGTAGAAGCGGGGGGAACAATGAGCAGTTCTTC. The encoded protein is CASSRSGGNNEQFF.

The rearrangement joins TRBV5-1 to TRBJ1-4; D gene uncertain. The germline V gene has CDR1 SGHRS and CDR2 YFSETQ. The CDR3 has 13 residues. The V gene lost 1 base and the J gene lost 7 bases, with 8 bases spanning the gap. CDR3 coding DNA: TGCGCCAGCAGCTTGAGCTCGGCTGAAAAACTGTTTTTT. This translates into CASSLSSAEKLFF.

The rearrangement joins TRBV10-1 to TRBJ2-5; D unclear. Germline loops: CDR1 WNHNN, CDR2 SYGVQD (reference sequence). The germline V and J ends were trimmed by 6 bases and 5 bases, with 19 bases remaining between them. The CDR3 consists of 15 residues. CDR3 loop: CASRPSASPGETQYF. For the CDR3, the DNA is TGCGCCAGCAGACCGAGCGCGAGTCCGGGCGAGACCCAGTACTTC.

This clone was recorded only once. The rearrangement joins TRBV5-1 to TRBJ2-3; a possible D gene is TRBD1 (6 bases). Between the trimmed V and J ends, which lost 3 bases and 2 bases, there was a span of 10 bases. The CDR3 has 14 residues. Germline V lookup: CDR1 SGHRS, CDR2 YFSETQ. This chain's CDR3 is CASSSDRVTDTQYF. DNA of the CDR3: TGCGCCAGCAGCTCGGACAGAGTCACAGATACGCAGTATTTT.

Worth noting for this clone: The germline gene is not matched at one end of the junction; a read error may be the cause. This chain connects TRBV27 to TRBJ1-6, with D tentatively TRBD1 (5 bases). The CDR3 has 11 residues. The germline gives CDR1 MNHEY, CDR2 SMNVEV (reference sequence). The CDR3 loop reads CASSQGSSLHF. CDR3 sequence (DNA): TGTGCCAGCAGCCAGGGTTCATCCCTCCACTTT.